Below are 29 T cell receptor beta chains sequenced from a single sample in a study of cytomegalovirus exposure and HLA in healthy donors. PCR involved 60 Vbeta and 13 Jbeta primers. TCRdb's copy holds only in-frame clones and misses some; the assay was immunoSEQ multiplex PCR. The sample holds some 170,000 clones; about 72% are singletons and the top ten take over 1.3%. Sequencing was carried out using PBMCs. These receptors came from a man between 60 and 75 years old in good health and CMV-seronegative.

This clone was observed a handful of times. This sequence joins TRBV4-3 and TRBJ2-1; 7 bases line up with TRBD2. The junction had 9 bases not matched to a gene; V was cut back by 1 base and J by 6 bases. CDR1 and CDR2 from the germline V gene are LGHNA and YSLEER. CDR3 length: 16 amino acids. In nucleotides, the CDR3 is TGCGCCAGCAGCCAAGCGAGCGGGAAGTTGGGCAATGAGCAGTTCTTC. Translating gives CASSQASGKLGNEQFF.

This clone is a singleton in its sample. Here the CDR3 reads CASSPRRTANTGELFF. In DNA form, the CDR3 reads TGTGCCAGCAGTCCACGGAGGACAGCGAACACCGGGGAGCTGTTTTTT. V usage is TRBV28 and J usage is TRBJ2-2; tentatively, D is TRBD1 (6 bases). Trimming took off 5 bases at V and 0 bases at J, with 13 bases between the two ends. The germline V gene has CDR1 MDHEN and CDR2 SYDVKM. The CDR3 spans 16 residues.

The chain recombines TRBV29-1 with TRBJ2-3; D is undetermined. Trimming took off 0 bases at V and 0 bases at J, with 7 bases between the two ends. This CDR3 has 14 amino acids. The germline CDR1 and CDR2 sequences are SQVTM and ANQGSEA. The CDR3 sequence: CSVEDATSTDTQYF. In DNA form, the CDR3 reads TGCAGCGTTGAAGATGCGACTAGCACAGATACGCAGTATTTT.

The CDR3 is CASSFTTQGRNIQYF. The CDR3 DNA reads as TGTGCCAGCAGCTTTACGACACAGGGAAGAAACATTCAGTACTTC. This rearrangement joins TRBV5-4 to TRBJ2-4; possibly TRBD1 for D (6 bases). Germline V CDR1 and CDR2: SGHNT, YYREEE (reference sequence). There are 15 residues in the CDR3. Trimming stripped 2 bases from V and 6 bases from J, with 15 bases between.

The rearrangement links TRBV19 to TRBJ1-2, with 7 nucleotides matching TRBD1. The length of the CDR3 is 16 residues. Germline CDR1 is LNHDA and CDR2 is SQIVND (reference sequence). Germline trimming cut 5 bases from V and 7 bases from J; bases unmatched to any gene: 16. The CDR3 coding sequence is TGTGCCAGTAGTTCAAGATATCGACAGGGTGGGGGTGGCTACACCTTC. It translates to CASSSRYRQGGGGYTF.

V gene TRBV6-6 combines with J gene TRBJ2-7, with a tentative D call TRBD1 (6 bases). The germline V gene encodes CDR1 MNHNY and CDR2 SVGAGI (reference sequence). Trimming removed 6 bases at V and 3 bases at J, with 18 bases between. The CDR3 is 15 residues long. CDR3 in DNA: TGTGCCAGCAGGCCAGGGGCTCCATCACTCTACGAGCAGTACTTC. Amino acid sequence: CASRPGAPSLYEQYF.

The chain combines TRBV5-4 with TRBJ2-4, with D tentatively TRBD2 (5 bases). This CDR3 comprises 12 residues. Germline V lookup: CDR1 SGHNT, CDR2 YYREEE (reference sequence). V lost 6 bases, J lost 8 bases, and 12 bases lay in between. The CDR3 nucleotides are TGTGCCAGCAAGGCGGGTGGGGACATTCAGTACTTC. Translating it yields CASKAGGDIQYF.

The CDR3 DNA reads TGTGCCAGCCGTAACCAGGGATACACCGGGGAGCTGTTTTTT. It specifies CASRNQGYTGELFF. This sequence joins TRBV28 and TRBJ2-2, with D perhaps matching TRBD1 (5 bases). Deletions cut 8 bases from V and 3 bases from J, with 13 bases between. The germline CDR1 and CDR2 sequences are MDHEN and SYDVKM. The CDR3 runs to 14 residues.

The chain combines TRBV10-3 with TRBJ2-2; D unresolved. The V end was cut by 8 bases, the J end by 0 bases, with 10 bases between. The CDR3 is 14 residues long. Germline CDR1 ENHRY, CDR2 SYGVKD. The CDR3 DNA reads TGTGCCATCGCTGCGGCCGCGAACACCGGGGAGCTGTTTTTT. This gives the protein CAIAAAANTGELFF.

V is TRBV10-2 and J is TRBJ2-2; TRBD1 is a possible D gene (6 bases). Trimming removed 0 bases at V and 5 bases at J, with 19 bases between. The CDR3 loop spans 18 amino acids. Germline V CDR1 and CDR2: WSHSY, SAAADI. CDR3 DNA: TGCGCCAGCAGTGAGTCATACTGGGGGCGAAATCTAACCGGGGAGCTGTTTTTT. This codes for CASSESYWGRNLTGELFF.

The sample holds a few counts of this clone. This rearrangement joins TRBV7-2 to TRBJ1-4; 9 bases map to TRBD1. This CDR3 region has 16 residues. Germline V lookup: CDR1 SGHTA, CDR2 FQGNSA. V lost 6 bases to trimming and J lost 0 bases; unmatched junction nucleotides: 5. The DNA for the CDR3 is TGTGCCAGCAGAGGACAGGGGTATGCAACTAATGAAAAACTGTTTTTT. As protein: CASRGQGYATNEKLFF.

In this sample, this clone turned up a few times. CDR3 DNA sequence: TGCGCCAGCAGCCAAGGGCTGACAGGGGAAGGCGACGAGCAGTACTTC. This codes for CASSQGLTGEGDEQYF. The chain links TRBV4-1 to TRBJ2-7; 8 bases map to TRBD1. Per the germline V gene, CDR1 is MGHRA and CDR2 is YSYEKL. This CDR3 has 16 residues. The trim removed 1 base at V and 5 bases at J, leaving 10 bases unmatched.

This rearrangement joins TRBV12-5 to TRBJ2-1, with TRBD2 identical over 7 bases. The V gene's germline CDR1 is LGHNT and CDR2 FRNRAP. Trimming removed 5 bases from V and 8 bases from J; junction bases left unmatched: 15. The CDR3 spans 16 residues. The CDR3 spells CASGLTVGRAIDEQFF. Written as DNA, the CDR3 is TGTGCTAGTGGTCTTACGGTGGGGAGGGCCATCGATGAGCAGTTCTTC.

The CDR3 spells CASSPRRGGDTGELFF. Written as DNA, the CDR3 is TGTGCCAGCTCACCGCGGCGTGGGGGGGACACCGGGGAGCTGTTTTTT. The chain couples TRBV18 to TRBJ2-2; 7 bases are a match to TRBD2. There are 16 residues in the CDR3. Germline CDR1 and CDR2: KGHSH and LQKENI. V gave up 3 bases and J gave up 3 bases; unmatched junction bases: 7.

The V and J genes are TRBV19 and TRBJ2-7; 8 nucleotides align to TRBD2. CDR1 is LNHDA, CDR2 SQIVND, per germline (reference sequence). The CDR3 has 14 residues. J gave up 5 bases and V 1 base, and 4 bases lay outside the gene matches. For the CDR3, the DNA is TGTGCCAGTAGTATAGTTGCTAGCGGGCACGAGCAGTACTTC. Amino acid sequence: CASSIVASGHEQYF.

The table lists this clone with a count of one. The chain links TRBV5-4 to TRBJ2-6; TRBD1 is a possible D gene (5 bases). This CDR3 region has 15 residues. Looked up from germline, CDR1 is SGHNT and CDR2 is YYREEE (reference sequence). The V gene lost 2 bases and the J gene lost 4 bases, with 10 bases spanning the gap. The CDR3 DNA reads TGTGCCAGCAGCTTCCAGGGTGCGGGGGCCAACGTCCTGACTTTC. Encoded protein: CASSFQGAGANVLTF.

This sequence joins TRBV5-1 and TRBJ1-2; weak D call: TRBD1 (5 bases). The CDR3 consists of 13 residues. Germline-derived CDR1 and CDR2 are SGHRS and YFSETQ. V was shortened by 2 bases and J by 3 bases, with 8 bases between the two germline ends. The CDR3: CASSLGGDYGYTF. The CDR3 DNA sequence: TGCGCCAGCAGCTTAGGAGGGGACTATGGCTACACCTTC. Complete variable domain (other parts from reference TRBV5-1 and TRBJ1-2): KAGVTQTPRYLIKTRGQQVTLSCSPISGHRSVSWYQQTPGQGLQFLFEYFSETQRNKGNFPGRFSGRQFSNSRSEMNVSTLELGDSALYLCASSLGGDYGYTFGSGTRLTVV.

The chain is built from TRBV30 and TRBJ2-1, with 12 bases identical to TRBD2. With 1 base clipped from V and 3 bases from J, the junction kept 7 bases outside the gene matches. The CDR3 covers 17 residues. Looked up from germline, CDR1 is GTSNPN and CDR2 is SVGIG (reference sequence). The CDR3 protein is CAWSARILAGGYNEQFF. CDR3 DNA sequence: TGTGCCTGGAGTGCGCGAATACTAGCGGGAGGCTACAATGAGCAGTTCTTC.

The rearrangement uses TRBV7-9 and TRBJ2-7; 7 bases line up with TRBD2. The V gene's germline CDR1 is SEHNR and CDR2 FQNEAQ (reference sequence). V lost 5 bases, J lost 3 bases, and 13 bases stayed unmatched. There are 16 residues in the CDR3. The CDR3 DNA follows: TGTGCCAGCAGCCATACTCCCGGGACTACGTTCTACGAGCAGTACTTC. Its translation is CASSHTPGTTFYEQYF.

This chain joins TRBV6-4 and TRBJ1-2; TRBD1 matches at 9 bases. The germline gives CDR1 MRHNA, CDR2 SNTAGT. The CDR3 spans 17 residues. The V and J ends lost 0 bases and 4 bases, in that order; junction bases with no gene match: 9. CDR3 in amino acids: CASSDSKGQGSFYGYTF. In nucleotides, the CDR3 is TGTGCCAGCAGTGACTCGAAGGGACAGGGTTCTTTCTATGGCTACACCTTC.

The V gene is TRBV6-4, the J gene TRBJ1-1; maybe TRBD1 (5 bases). CDR1 is MRHNA, CDR2 SNTAGT, per germline. V lost 6 bases, J lost 2 bases, and 13 bases lay in between. CDR3 size: 14 residues. CDR3 nucleotide sequence: TGTGCCAGCAGGGATTCTGACAGAAACACTGAAGCTTTCTTT. Translating gives CASRDSDRNTEAFF.

V usage is TRBV7-9 and J usage is TRBJ2-7; 10 positions agree with TRBD1. CDR1 and CDR2 (germline): SEHNR, FQNEAQ (reference sequence). V was pared by 5 bases and J by 5 bases, with 6 bases of the junction left unmatched. This CDR3 comprises 14 residues. CDR3 residues: CASSRTGGKDEQYF. CDR3 nucleotide sequence: TGTGCCAGCAGCCGGACAGGGGGGAAGGACGAGCAGTACTTC. Based on the CDR3 plus reference TRBV7-9 and TRBJ2-7, the full variable domain is DTGVSQNPRHKITKRGQNVTFRCDPISEHNRLYWYRQTLGQGPEFLTYFQNEAQLEKSRLLSDRFSAERPKGSFSTLEIQRTEQGDSAMYLCASSRTGGKDEQYFGPGTRLTVT.

The V and J genes are TRBV6-1 and TRBJ1-2, with D perhaps TRBD1 (5 bases). This CDR3 comprises 14 residues. CDR1 and CDR2 from the germline V gene are MNHNS and SASEGT. The V and J ends lost 5 bases and 4 bases respectively, with 14 bases between them. CDR3 coding DNA: TGTGCCAGCAGTCCTTGGGACTATTCCTATGGCTACACCTTC. Amino acid sequence: CASSPWDYSYGYTF.

The J gene is TRBJ2-3, the V gene TRBV6-5, with D hard to call. Germline V CDR1 and CDR2: MNHEY, SVGAGI. The CDR3 has 15 residues. V lost 0 bases and J 0 bases, leaving 7 bases between the germline ends. The DNA of the CDR3 is TGTGCCAGCAGTTACTCGACCGGGAGCACAGATACGCAGTATTTT. This gives the protein CASSYSTGSTDTQYF.

The sample holds a few counts of this clone. V usage is TRBV7-9 and J usage is TRBJ1-4, with 10 bases fitting TRBD1. This CDR3 is built from 18 residues. J was trimmed by 8 bases and V by 2 bases; bases with no gene match: 14. Looked up from germline, CDR1 is SEHNR and CDR2 is FQNEAQ (reference sequence). In nucleotides, the CDR3 is TGTGCCAGCAGCTTATTAGGGACAGGGGTATTATTCAACGAAAAACTGTTTTTT. This encodes CASSLLGTGVLFNEKLFF.

The J gene is TRBJ2-1, the V gene TRBV6-5; 7 nucleotides match TRBD1. This CDR3 has 12 amino acids. J lost 10 bases, V lost 2 bases, and 2 bases had no gene match. Germline values: CDR1 MNHEY, CDR2 SVGAGI. CDR3 DNA: TGTGCCAGCAGTTACACGACAGGGGAGCAGTTCTTC. Translating gives CASSYTTGEQFF.

Only a few counts were recorded for this clone. This rearrangement joins TRBV28 to TRBJ1-4, with a weak D call TRBD1 (5 bases). The CDR3 has 15 residues. The germline gives CDR1 MDHEN, CDR2 SYDVKM. V was shortened by 6 bases and J by 7 bases, with 18 bases between the two germline ends. As DNA, the CDR3 is TGTGCCAGCAGACACCCGGGCCACGGGGGTGAAAAACTGTTTTTT. It is translated as CASRHPGHGGEKLFF.

This clone has just a few counts. The CDR3 reads CASRTGLALYEQYF. The CDR3 bases are TGTGCCAGCAGGACGGGACTAGCCCTCTACGAGCAGTACTTC. This chain connects TRBV27 to TRBJ2-7; 9 bases are a match to TRBD2. Trimming cost V 6 bases and J 3 bases; bases outside gene matches: 6. The CDR3 sequence is 14 residues long. CDR1 is MNHEY and CDR2 is SMNVEV in the germline V gene (reference sequence).

The chain combines TRBV5-1 with TRBJ2-2, with D perhaps TRBD1 (5 bases). The CDR3 has 14 amino acids. Germline CDR1 reads SGHRS; CDR2 reads YFSETQ. Trimming took off 2 bases at V and 5 bases at J, with 10 bases between the two ends. The CDR3 loop reads CASSFQGGTGELFF. In nucleotides, the CDR3 is TGCGCCAGCAGCTTCCAGGGTGGGACCGGGGAGCTGTTTTTT.